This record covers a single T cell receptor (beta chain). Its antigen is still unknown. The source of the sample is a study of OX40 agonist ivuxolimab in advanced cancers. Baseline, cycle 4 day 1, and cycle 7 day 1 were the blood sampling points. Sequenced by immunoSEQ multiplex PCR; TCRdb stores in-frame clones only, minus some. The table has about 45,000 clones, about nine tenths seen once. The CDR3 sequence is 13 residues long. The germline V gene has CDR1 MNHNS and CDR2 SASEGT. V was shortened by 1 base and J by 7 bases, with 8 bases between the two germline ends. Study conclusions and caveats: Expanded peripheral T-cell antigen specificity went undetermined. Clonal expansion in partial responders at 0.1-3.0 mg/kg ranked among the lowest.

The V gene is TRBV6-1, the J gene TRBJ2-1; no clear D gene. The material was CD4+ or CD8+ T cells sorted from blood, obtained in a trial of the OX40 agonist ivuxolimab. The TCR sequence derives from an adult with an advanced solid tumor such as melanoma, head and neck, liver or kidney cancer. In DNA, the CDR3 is TGTGCCAGCAGTGAAGGTAGTTTGAATGAGCAGTTCTTC. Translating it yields CASSEGSLNEQFF.